These 22 T cell receptor beta chains were sequenced from one sample in a study of blood T cell repertoires in COVID-19. Assay used: immunoSEQ multiplex PCR; TCRdb lists only in-frame clones, some missing. The data hold roughly 350,000 clones, with about 89% observed a single time. The sequenced sample consisted of peripheral blood. The source is a woman between 45 and 60 years old with COVID-19, enrolled during active disease.

The chain recombines TRBV3-1 (or the pseudogene TRBV3-2) with TRBJ1-5; D is uncertain. Trimming pared 1 base from V and 5 bases from J, leaving 9 bases between. The CDR3 spans 14 residues. Germline values: CDR1 LGHDT, CDR2 YNNKEL (reference sequence). In DNA form, the CDR3 reads TGTGCCAGCAGCCAAGGGGAGGGTGATCAGCCCCAGCATTTT. This sequence encodes CASSQGEGDQPQHF.

The chain employs TRBV7-7 and TRBJ2-3, with D tentatively TRBD2 (6 bases). The CDR3 runs 15 residues. Per the germline V gene, CDR1 is SSHAT and CDR2 is FNYEAQ (reference sequence). The V gene lost 5 bases and the J gene lost 0 bases, with 12 bases spanning the gap. The CDR3 coding sequence is TGTGCCAGCAGCCCGAGCGGGTCTAGCACAGATACGCAGTATTTT. Its translation is CASSPSGSSTDTQYF.

The V and J genes are TRBV6-5 and TRBJ1-2; possibly TRBD1 for D (6 bases). Germline CDR1 reads MNHEY; CDR2 reads SVGAGI. The V end lost 4 bases, the J end lost 1 base, and 16 bases lay between the germline ends. The CDR3 runs 16 residues. The CDR3 protein is CASSLTLGGGNYGYTF. CDR3 DNA: TGTGCCAGCAGTTTAACTTTAGGGGGTGGTAACTATGGCTACACCTTC.

This chain uses TRBV6-5 with TRBJ1-6; 7 nucleotides agree with TRBD1. The trim removed 8 bases at V and 7 bases at J, leaving 8 bases unmatched. CDR3 length: 14 residues. CDR1 is MNHEY and CDR2 is SVGAGI in the germline V gene. Here the CDR3 DNA reads TGTGCCAGCGGACGGACAGGAGAGAATTCACCCCTCCACTTT. Translation: CASGRTGENSPLHF.

The chain joins TRBV15 to TRBJ1-2; TRBD1 matches 7 bases. CDR3 size: 15 residues. From germline, CDR1 is LNHNV and CDR2 YYDKDF (reference sequence). V lost 0 bases, J lost 3 bases, and 4 bases stayed unmatched. The CDR3 is CATSRDRGTDYGYTF. The CDR3 DNA is TGTGCCACCAGCAGAGATCGCGGGACAGACTATGGCTACACCTTC.

The rearrangement joins TRBV19 to TRBJ2-3; possibly TRBD2 for D (7 bases). The CDR3 spans 15 residues. The germline V and J ends were trimmed by 8 bases and 3 bases, with 18 bases remaining between them. Germline assignment: CDR1 LNHDA and CDR2 SQIVND (reference sequence). The CDR3 loop reads CASSLGGVRTDTQYF. CDR3 in DNA: TGTGCCAGTTCCCTAGGGGGGGTGAGAACAGATACGCAGTATTTT.

This sequence joins TRBV9 and TRBJ1-2, with 7 nucleotides matching TRBD1. The CDR3 is made up of 14 amino acids. V gave up 4 bases and J gave up 7 bases; unmatched junction bases: 10. Germline loops: CDR1 SGDLS, CDR2 YYNGEE. CDR3: CASSQGVGQSGYTF. The CDR3 DNA sequence: TGTGCCAGCAGCCAGGGGGTGGGACAGAGTGGCTACACCTTC.

V is TRBV6-5 and J is TRBJ2-1, with D maybe TRBD1 (6 bases). Germline V CDR1 and CDR2: MNHEY, SVGAGI. V lost 6 bases to trimming and J lost 4 bases, with 16 bases between them. The CDR3 has 15 amino acids. The CDR3 reads CASRGASQGYNEQFF. The CDR3 nucleotides are TGTGCCAGCAGGGGGGCCTCCCAAGGATACAATGAGCAGTTCTTC.

V and J are TRBV5-1 and TRBJ1-2; 9 bases line up with TRBD1. With 0 bases clipped from V and 6 bases from J, the junction kept 6 bases outside the gene matches. The CDR3 has 15 residues. Germline CDR1 SGHRS, CDR2 YFSETQ. CDR3 loop: CASSLAPWTGDGYTF. In DNA form, the CDR3 reads TGCGCCAGCAGCTTGGCCCCTTGGACAGGGGATGGCTACACCTTC.

The gene calls are TRBV27 and TRBJ2-2; TRBD2 aligns across 10 bases. The CDR3 is 16 residues long. V shed 7 bases and J 7 bases; nucleotides not matched to a gene: 12. Germline V gives CDR1 MNHEY, CDR2 SMNVEV (reference sequence). The CDR3 DNA reads TGTGCCAGCAACCCGGGACTAGCGATCCTACGCGGGGAGCTGTTTTTT. Protein sequence: CASNPGLAILRGELFF.

The V and J genes are TRBV4-3 and TRBJ2-7; perhaps TRBD2 as D (6 bases). This CDR3 has 15 amino acids. The germline V gene encodes CDR1 LGHNA and CDR2 YSLEER. V was cut by 1 base and J by 3 bases, with 13 bases left in between. The CDR3 DNA is TGCGCCAGCAGCCAAGCTCGGGGGATCGACTACGAGCAGTACTTC. Its translation: CASSQARGIDYEQYF.

V and J are TRBV18 and TRBJ2-1; weak D call: TRBD1 (6 bases). Germline lookup yields CDR1 KGHSH and CDR2 LQKENI. The CDR3 consists of 15 residues. With 3 bases removed from V and 4 bases from J, the gap between germline ends came to 13 bases. Here the CDR3 reads CASSPTGQGYNEQFF. The CDR3 DNA follows: TGTGCCAGCTCACCGACGGGCCAGGGGTACAATGAGCAGTTCTTC.

The rearrangement links TRBV6-1 to TRBJ1-2; TRBD1 might be the D (5 bases). The CDR3 totals 11 residues. The germline CDR1 and CDR2 sequences are MNHNS and SASEGT. Trimming took off 8 bases at V and 8 bases at J, with 12 bases between the two ends. Here the CDR3 DNA reads TGTGCCAGCGGGAGGGGTGACGGCTACACCTTC. The encoded protein is CASGRGDGYTF.

This rearrangement joins TRBV12-1 to TRBJ2-7; the table gives TRBD2 as D, unverified against the DNA. TRBV12-1 is listed as a pseudogene. The CDR3 extends over 10 amino acids. CDR3 in amino acids: CASSFRHWEF. Written as DNA, the CDR3 is TGTGCCAGCAGCTTTAGGCACTGGGAGTTC.

This chain uses TRBV11-3 with TRBJ2-1; D perhaps matches TRBD2 (6 bases). V lost 5 bases to trimming and J lost 1 base, with 12 bases between them. The CDR3 is made up of 15 amino acids. Per the germline V gene, CDR1 is SGHNT and CDR2 is YENEEA. The CDR3: CASSPGLISYNEQFF. DNA of the CDR3: TGTGCCAGCAGCCCGGGACTGATTTCCTACAATGAGCAGTTCTTC.

The table lists this clone with a count of one. The J gene is TRBJ2-2, the V gene TRBV7-9, with D perhaps TRBD1 (6 bases). There are 16 residues in the CDR3. V shed 7 bases and J shed 0 bases, with 15 bases lying between them. Per the germline V gene, CDR1 is SEHNR and CDR2 is FQNEAQ (reference sequence). In nucleotides, the CDR3 is TGTGCCAGCACCATGGCCGGGACAACGAACACCGGGGAGCTGTTTTTT. It yields the protein CASTMAGTTNTGELFF.

The chain employs TRBV9 and TRBJ1-2; maybe TRBD1 (6 bases). Per the germline V gene, CDR1 is SGDLS and CDR2 is YYNGEE. The V gene lost 0 bases and the J gene lost 7 bases, with 10 bases spanning the gap. There are 13 residues in the CDR3. This chain's CDR3 is CASSVETGSGYTF. The CDR3 coding sequence is TGTGCCAGCAGCGTAGAAACAGGGAGTGGCTACACCTTC.

The CDR3 sequence: CASSLGQYSGNTIYF. The CDR3 DNA follows: TGTGCCAGCAGCTTAGGACAGTACTCTGGAAACACCATATATTTT. This chain connects TRBV11-3 to TRBJ1-3; a weak D match, TRBD1 (5 bases). Trimming shortened V by 1 base and J by 0 bases, and 7 bases separated the two germline ends. The CDR3 is 15 amino acids. The germline V gene has CDR1 SGHNT and CDR2 YENEEA.

V gene TRBV7-9 combines with J gene TRBJ2-5, with TRBD1 matching over 10 bases. V lost 6 bases to trimming and J lost 5 bases; unmatched junction nucleotides: 9. CDR3 size: 15 residues. The germline gives CDR1 SEHNR, CDR2 FQNEAQ (reference sequence). CDR3 nucleotides: TGTGCCAGCAGAACTCAAGGACAGGGGGTCGAGACCCAGTACTTC. Translation gives CASRTQGQGVETQYF.

In its sample, this clone was seen once. The DNA is omitted, as the CDR3 cannot be located on it reliably, and the CDR3 follows TCRdb's listing. The rearrangement joins TRBV3-1 (or the pseudogene TRBV3-2) to TRBJ2-7; the D call in the table, TRBD2, was not verified against the DNA. Germline CDR1 is LGHDT and CDR2 is YNNKEL (reference sequence). Counting both end residues, the CDR3 totals 17 amino acids. The chain's CDR3 is CASSSTLGREGSGEQYF.

The chain employs TRBV12-5 and TRBJ1-5, with unresolved D. The germline V and J ends were trimmed by 3 bases and 3 bases, with 9 bases remaining between them. CDR3 length equals 14 residues. From germline, CDR1 is LGHNT and CDR2 FRNRAP. The CDR3 sequence is CASGLWGVNQPQHF. CDR3 DNA: TGTGCTAGTGGTTTATGGGGAGTCAATCAGCCCCAGCATTTT.

The genes are TRBV19 and TRBJ2-1; TRBD2 agrees at 12 bases. Germline CDR1 reads LNHDA; CDR2 reads SQIVND (reference sequence). CDR3 length equals 18 residues. J lost 6 bases, V lost 3 bases, and 12 bases had no gene match. DNA of the CDR3: TGTGCCAGTAGTATTGCCGCTAGCGGGAGGGCCGTCCGCAATGAGCAGTTCTTC. This translates into CASSIAASGRAVRNEQFF.